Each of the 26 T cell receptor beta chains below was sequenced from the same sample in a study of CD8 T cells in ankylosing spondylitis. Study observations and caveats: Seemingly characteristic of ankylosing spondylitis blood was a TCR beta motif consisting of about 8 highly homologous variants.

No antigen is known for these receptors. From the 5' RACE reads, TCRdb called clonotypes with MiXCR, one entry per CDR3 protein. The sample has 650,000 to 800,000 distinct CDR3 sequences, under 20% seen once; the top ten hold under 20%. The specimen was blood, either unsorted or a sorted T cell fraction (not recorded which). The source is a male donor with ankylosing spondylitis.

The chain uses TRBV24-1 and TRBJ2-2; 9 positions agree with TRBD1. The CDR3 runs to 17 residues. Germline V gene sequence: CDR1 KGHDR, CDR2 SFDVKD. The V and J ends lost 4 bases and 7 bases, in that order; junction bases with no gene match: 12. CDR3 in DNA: TGTGCCACCAGTGACTCGACGGGACAGGGAGTTCACGGGGAGCTGTTTTTT. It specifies CATSDSTGQGVHGELFF.

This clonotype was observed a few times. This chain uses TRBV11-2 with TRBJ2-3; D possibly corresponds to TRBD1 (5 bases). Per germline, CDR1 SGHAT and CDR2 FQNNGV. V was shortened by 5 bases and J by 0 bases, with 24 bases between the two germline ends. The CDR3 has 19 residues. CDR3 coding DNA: TGTGCCAGCAGCCCCCTGGGAAGACAGAGATTATTTAGCACAGATACGCAGTATTTT. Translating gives CASSPLGRQRLFSTDTQYF.

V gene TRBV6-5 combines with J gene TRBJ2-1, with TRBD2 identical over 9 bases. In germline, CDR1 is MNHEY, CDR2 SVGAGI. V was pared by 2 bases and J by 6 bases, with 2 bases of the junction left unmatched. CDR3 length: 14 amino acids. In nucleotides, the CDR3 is TGTGCCAGCAGTTACGCGGGAGGGAGCAATGAGCAGTTCTTC. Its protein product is CASSYAGGSNEQFF.

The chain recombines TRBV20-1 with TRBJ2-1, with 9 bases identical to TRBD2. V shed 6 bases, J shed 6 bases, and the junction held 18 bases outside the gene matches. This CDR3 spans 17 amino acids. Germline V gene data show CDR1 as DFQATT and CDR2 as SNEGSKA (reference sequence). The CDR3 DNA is TGCAGTGCCTCCCCCTTAATGGGTAGCGGGAGTCTCAATGAGCAGTTCTTC. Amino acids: CSASPLMGSGSLNEQFF.

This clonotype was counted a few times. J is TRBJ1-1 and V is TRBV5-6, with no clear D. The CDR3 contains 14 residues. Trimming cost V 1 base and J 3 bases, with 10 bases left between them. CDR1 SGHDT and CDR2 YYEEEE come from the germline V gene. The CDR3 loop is CASSLFLTYTEAFF. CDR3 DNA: TGTGCCAGCAGCTTGTTTCTGACGTACACTGAAGCTTTCTTT.

Written as DNA, the CDR3 is TGTGCCAGCAGTTACGAGGTTAGGTGGGGTGACTACGAGCAGTACTTC. Translating it yields CASSYEVRWGDYEQYF. J is TRBJ2-7 and V is TRBV6-5, with no clear D. V lost 2 bases and J lost 3, with 17 bases in between. The CDR3 length is 16 residues. Germline loops: CDR1 MNHEY, CDR2 SVGAGI.

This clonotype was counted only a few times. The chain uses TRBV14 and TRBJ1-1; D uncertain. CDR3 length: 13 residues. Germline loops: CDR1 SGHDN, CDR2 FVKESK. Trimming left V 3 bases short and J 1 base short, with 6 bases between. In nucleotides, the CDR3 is TGTGCCAGCAGCCATACCTGGAACACTGAAGCTTTCTTT. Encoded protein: CASSHTWNTEAFF. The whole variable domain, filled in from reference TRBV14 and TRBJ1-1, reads EAGVTQFPSHSVIEKGQTVTLRCDPISGHDNLYWYRRVMGKEIKFLLHFVKESKQDESGMPNNRFLAERTGGTYSTLKVQPAELEDSGVYFCASSHTWNTEAFFGQGTRLTVV.

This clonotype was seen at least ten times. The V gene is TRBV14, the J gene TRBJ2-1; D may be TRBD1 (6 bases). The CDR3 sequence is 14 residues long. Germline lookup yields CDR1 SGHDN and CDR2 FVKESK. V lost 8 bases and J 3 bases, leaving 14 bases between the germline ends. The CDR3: CASSPLDSYNEQFF. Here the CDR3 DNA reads TGTGCCAGCTCCCCATTGGACAGCTACAATGAGCAGTTCTTC.

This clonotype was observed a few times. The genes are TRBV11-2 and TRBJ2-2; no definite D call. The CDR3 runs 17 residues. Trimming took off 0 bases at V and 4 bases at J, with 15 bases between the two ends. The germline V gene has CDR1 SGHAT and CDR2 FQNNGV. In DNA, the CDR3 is TGTGCCAGCAGCTTAGATCTAAACGAGTGGGGCACCGGGGAGCTGTTTTTT. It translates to CASSLDLNEWGTGELFF.

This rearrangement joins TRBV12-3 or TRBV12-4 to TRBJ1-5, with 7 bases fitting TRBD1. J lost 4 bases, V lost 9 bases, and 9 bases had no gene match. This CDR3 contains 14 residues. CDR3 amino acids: CARKPRQGNQPQHF. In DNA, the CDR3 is TGTGCCAGAAAACCTAGACAGGGAAATCAGCCCCAGCATTTT.

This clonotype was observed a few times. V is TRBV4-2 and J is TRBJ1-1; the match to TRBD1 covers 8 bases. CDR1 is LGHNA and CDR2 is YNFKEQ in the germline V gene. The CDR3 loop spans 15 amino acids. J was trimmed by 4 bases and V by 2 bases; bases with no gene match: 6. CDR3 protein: CASSQPGGFSTEAFF. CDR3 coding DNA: TGTGCCAGCAGCCAACCAGGGGGCTTTAGCACTGAAGCTTTCTTT.

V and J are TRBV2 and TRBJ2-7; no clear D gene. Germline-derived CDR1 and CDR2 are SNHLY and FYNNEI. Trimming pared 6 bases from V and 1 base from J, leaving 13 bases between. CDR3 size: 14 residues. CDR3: CASRGVAVSYEQYF. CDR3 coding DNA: TGTGCCAGCAGGGGCGTTGCGGTATCCTACGAGCAGTACTTC.

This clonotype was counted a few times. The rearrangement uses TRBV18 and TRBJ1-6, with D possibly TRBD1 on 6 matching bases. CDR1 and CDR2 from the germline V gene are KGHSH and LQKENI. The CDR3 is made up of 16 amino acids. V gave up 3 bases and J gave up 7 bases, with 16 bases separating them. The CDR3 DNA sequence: TGTGCCAGCTCACCTGCGGACGGGAGGGGGAATTCACCCCTCCACTTT. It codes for CASSPADGRGNSPLHF.

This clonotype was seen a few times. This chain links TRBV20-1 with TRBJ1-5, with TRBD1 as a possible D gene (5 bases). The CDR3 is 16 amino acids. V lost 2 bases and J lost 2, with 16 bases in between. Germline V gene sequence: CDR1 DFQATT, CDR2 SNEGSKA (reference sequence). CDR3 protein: CSARQGLFLGNQPQHF. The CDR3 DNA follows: TGCAGTGCTAGACAGGGTCTTTTTCTTGGCAATCAGCCCCAGCATTTT.

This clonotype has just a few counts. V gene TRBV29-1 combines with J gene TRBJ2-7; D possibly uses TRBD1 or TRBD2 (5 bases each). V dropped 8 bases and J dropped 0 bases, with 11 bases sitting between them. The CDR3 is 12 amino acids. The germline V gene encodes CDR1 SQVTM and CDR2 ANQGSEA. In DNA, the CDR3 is TGCAGCTCCCGGGACGGCTCCTACGAGCAGTACTTC. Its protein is CSSRDGSYEQYF.

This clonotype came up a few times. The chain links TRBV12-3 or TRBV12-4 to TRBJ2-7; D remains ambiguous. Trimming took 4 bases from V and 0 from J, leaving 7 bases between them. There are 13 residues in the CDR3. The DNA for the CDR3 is TGTGCCAGCAGTTCTCTTGTCTCCTACGAGCAGTACTTC. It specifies CASSSLVSYEQYF.

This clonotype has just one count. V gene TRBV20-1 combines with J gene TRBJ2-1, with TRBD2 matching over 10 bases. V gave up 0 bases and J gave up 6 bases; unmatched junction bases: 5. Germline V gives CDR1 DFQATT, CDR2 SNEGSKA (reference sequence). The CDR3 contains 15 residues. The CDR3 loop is CSARDPSGRPNEQFF. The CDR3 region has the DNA TGCAGTGCTAGAGATCCTAGCGGGAGACCCAATGAGCAGTTCTTC.

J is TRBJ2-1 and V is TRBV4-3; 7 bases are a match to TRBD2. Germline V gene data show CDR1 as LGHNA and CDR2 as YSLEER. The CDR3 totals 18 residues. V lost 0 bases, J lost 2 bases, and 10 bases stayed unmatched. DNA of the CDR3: TGCGCCAGCAGCCAAGATTTGGTTCTAGCGGAGGCCTACAATGAGCAGTTCTTC. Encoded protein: CASSQDLVLAEAYNEQFF.

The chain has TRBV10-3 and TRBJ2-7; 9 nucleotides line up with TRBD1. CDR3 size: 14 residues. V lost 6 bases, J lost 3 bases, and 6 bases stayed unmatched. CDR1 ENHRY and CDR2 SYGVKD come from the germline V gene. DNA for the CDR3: TGTGCCATCAGGGGGACAGGGATTCTCTACGAGCAGTACTTC. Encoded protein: CAIRGTGILYEQYF.

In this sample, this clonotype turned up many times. The CDR3 region is CASRLRNQPQHF. The CDR3 DNA follows: TGTGCCAGCAGATTACGCAATCAGCCCCAGCATTTT. The rearrangement joins TRBV28 to TRBJ1-5; D call uncertain. The CDR3 loop spans 12 amino acids. CDR1 is MDHEN, CDR2 SYDVKM, per germline. Trimming took 6 bases from V and 2 from J, leaving 5 bases between them.

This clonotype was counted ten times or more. The CDR3 spells CASRKWGISGEPRGNEQFF. CDR3 nucleotides: TGTGCCAGCAGGAAGTGGGGTATTAGCGGGGAACCCAGAGGCAATGAGCAGTTCTTC. The chain links TRBV27 to TRBJ2-1, with TRBD2 matching over 8 bases. Germline CDR1 and CDR2: MNHEY and SMNVEV (reference sequence). Trimming cost V 6 bases and J 6 bases; bases outside gene matches: 22. This CDR3 has 19 amino acids.

CDR3 amino acids: CAILGGDNTGELFF. CDR3 DNA: TGTGCCATCCTGGGCGGGGACAACACCGGGGAGCTGTTTTTT. The chain carries TRBV7-2 and TRBJ2-2; possibly TRBD2 for D (6 bases). Trimming removed 10 bases from V and 2 bases from J, with 14 bases in between. This CDR3 comprises 14 residues. Looked up from germline, CDR1 is SGHTA and CDR2 is FQGNSA.

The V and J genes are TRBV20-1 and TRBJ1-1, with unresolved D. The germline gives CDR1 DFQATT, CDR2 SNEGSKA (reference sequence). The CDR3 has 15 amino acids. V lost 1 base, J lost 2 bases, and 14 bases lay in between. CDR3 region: CSARGAWQVNTEAFF. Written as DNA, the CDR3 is TGCAGTGCTAGAGGGGCGTGGCAGGTTAACACTGAAGCTTTCTTT.

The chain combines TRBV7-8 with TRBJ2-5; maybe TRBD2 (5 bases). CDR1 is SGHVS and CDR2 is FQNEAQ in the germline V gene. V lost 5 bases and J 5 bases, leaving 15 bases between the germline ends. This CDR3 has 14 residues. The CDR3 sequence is CASSQRGPAETQYF. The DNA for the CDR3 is TGTGCCAGCAGCCAACGAGGGCCAGCGGAGACCCAGTACTTC.

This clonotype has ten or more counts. The CDR3 nucleotides are TGCAGTGCCCCTACCTGGGGAGGGGACTATGGCTACACCTTC. Translating gives CSAPTWGGDYGYTF. The chain is built from TRBV20-1 and TRBJ1-2, with D maybe TRBD1 (5 bases). Trimming took 6 bases from V and 3 from J, leaving 17 bases between them. The CDR3 runs 14 residues. The germline V gene encodes CDR1 DFQATT and CDR2 SNEGSKA (reference sequence).

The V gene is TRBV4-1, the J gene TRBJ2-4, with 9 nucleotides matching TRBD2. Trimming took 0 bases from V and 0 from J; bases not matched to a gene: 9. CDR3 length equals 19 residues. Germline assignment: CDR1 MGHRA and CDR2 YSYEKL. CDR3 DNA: TGCGCCAGCAGCCAAGATCCCAGCGGGGGGACCTTAGCCAAAAACATTCAGTACTTC. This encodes CASSQDPSGGTLAKNIQYF.